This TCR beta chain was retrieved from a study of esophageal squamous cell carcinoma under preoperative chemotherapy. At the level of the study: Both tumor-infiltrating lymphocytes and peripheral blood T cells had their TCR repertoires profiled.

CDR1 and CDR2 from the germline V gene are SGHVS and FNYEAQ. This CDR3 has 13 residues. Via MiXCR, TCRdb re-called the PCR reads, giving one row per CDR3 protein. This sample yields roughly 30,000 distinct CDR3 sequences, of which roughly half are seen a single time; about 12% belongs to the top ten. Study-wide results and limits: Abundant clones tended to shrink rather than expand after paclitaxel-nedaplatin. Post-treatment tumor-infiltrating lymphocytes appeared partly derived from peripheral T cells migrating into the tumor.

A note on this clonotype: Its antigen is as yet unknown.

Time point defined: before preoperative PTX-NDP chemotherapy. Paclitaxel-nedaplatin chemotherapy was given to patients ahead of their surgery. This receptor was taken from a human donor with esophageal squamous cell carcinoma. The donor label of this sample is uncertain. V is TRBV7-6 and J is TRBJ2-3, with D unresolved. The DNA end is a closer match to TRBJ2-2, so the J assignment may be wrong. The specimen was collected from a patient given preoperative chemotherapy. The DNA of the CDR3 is TGTGCCAGCAGGGCTGGAAGCACCGGGGAGCTGTTTTTT. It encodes CASRAGSTGELFF.